This T cell receptor (beta chain) came from a study of T-cell reconstitution after alpha-beta-depleted transplantation in children (TCRdb year 2016). The study in broad terms: Using TCR repertoire profiling, the study followed T-cell immune reconstitution in a quantitative way in children after TCRalphabeta/CD19-depleted allogeneic hematopoietic cell transplantation.

Interpreted using the paper, the treatment or condition label stands for: allogeneic hematopoietic cell transplantation with graft depleted of TCRalphabeta T cells and CD19 B cells. Transplant recipients were children who received TCRalphabeta/CD19-depleted allogeneic hematopoietic cell grafts. The germline V gene provides CDR1 SGHAT and CDR2 FQNNGV. The CDR3 sequence holds 16 residues, the cysteine and phenylalanine included. Only the CDR3 DNA is retained, 48 bases long and in frame from the first base. The junction shows trimming of 2 bases on V and 7 bases on J, and the gene matches do not reach 8 bases of it. This clonotype was found a few times. Its antigen is not yet known. Base qualities are not at hand, and no much larger clone is one base apart. The method was PCR. The listed sequencing device is Illumina HiSeq 2500. To normalize quantification of the TCRbeta repertoire, the TCR libraries were built with molecular barcoding that relied on unique molecular identifiers. Through fastp at Q25 and MiXCR, TCRdb rebuilt clones from the public reads, retaining in-frame beta chains. CDR3 protein sequences are deduplicated, and each keeps its most common genes and DNA. Within this sample are hundreds of thousands of distinct CDR3 sequences, with about 12% of them counted one time only. Of the sample, about 0.79% falls within the top ten clones.

Study-wide conclusions, independent of this receptor: Over the following months the frequencies of hyperexpanded clones went down, and after one year T-cell counts and TCRbeta diversity were mostly credited to newly produced T cells. In some patients, the high TCRbeta diversity seen at day 60 was put down to recipient T cells and intrathymic progenitors that had survived conditioning. The apparently early alphabetaT-cell count recovery about two months after transplant was reportedly dependent on only several hundred rapidly expanded clones derived from non-depleted graft cells.

The input for sequencing was PBMCs, taken before TCRalphabeta/CD19-depleted stem cell transplant. This receptor was taken from a girl aged 2-10 years with congenital amegakaryocytic thrombocytopenia, due to receive a stem cell transplant. The V gene is TRBV11-2 and the J gene is TRBJ2-1; TRBD2 agrees with 10 junctional bases. CDR3 protein: CASSLIRAGGPNEQFF. In nucleotide form, the sequence is TGTGCCAGCAGCTTAATCCGAGCGGGAGGGCCAAATGAGCAGTTCTTC.